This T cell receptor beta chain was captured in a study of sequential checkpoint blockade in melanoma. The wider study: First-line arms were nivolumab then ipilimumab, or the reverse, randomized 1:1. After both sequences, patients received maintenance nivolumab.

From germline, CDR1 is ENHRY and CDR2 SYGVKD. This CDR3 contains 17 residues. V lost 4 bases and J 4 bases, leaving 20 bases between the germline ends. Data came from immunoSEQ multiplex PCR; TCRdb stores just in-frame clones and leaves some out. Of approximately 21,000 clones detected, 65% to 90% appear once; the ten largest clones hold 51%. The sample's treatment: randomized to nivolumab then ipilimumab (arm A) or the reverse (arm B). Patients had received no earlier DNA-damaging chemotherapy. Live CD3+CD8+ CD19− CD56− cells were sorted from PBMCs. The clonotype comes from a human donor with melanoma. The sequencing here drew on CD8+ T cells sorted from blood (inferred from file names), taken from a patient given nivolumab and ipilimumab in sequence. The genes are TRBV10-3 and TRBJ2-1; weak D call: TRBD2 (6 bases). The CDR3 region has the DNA TGTGCCATCAGTGGTGGAGGACCCGGGACTTCATACAATGAGCAGTTCTTC. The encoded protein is CAISGGGPGTSYNEQFF.